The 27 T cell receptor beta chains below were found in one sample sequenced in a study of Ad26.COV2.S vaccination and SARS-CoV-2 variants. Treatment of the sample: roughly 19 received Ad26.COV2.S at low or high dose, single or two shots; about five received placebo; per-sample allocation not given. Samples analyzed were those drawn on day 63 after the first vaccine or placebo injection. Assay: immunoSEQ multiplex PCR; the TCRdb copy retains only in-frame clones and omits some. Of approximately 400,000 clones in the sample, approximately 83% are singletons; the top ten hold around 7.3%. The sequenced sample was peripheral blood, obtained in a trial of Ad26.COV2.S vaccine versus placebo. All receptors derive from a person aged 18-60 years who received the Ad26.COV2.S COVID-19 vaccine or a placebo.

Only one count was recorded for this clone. CDR3 sequence: CASSTGSGNTIYF. The CDR3 DNA reads TGTGCCAGTAGTACGGGCTCTGGAAACACCATATATTTT. The chain combines TRBV19 with TRBJ1-3; D is unclear. The germline V gene has CDR1 LNHDA and CDR2 SQIVND (reference sequence). The V end was cut by 4 bases, the J end by 0 bases, with 4 bases between. This CDR3 comprises 13 residues.

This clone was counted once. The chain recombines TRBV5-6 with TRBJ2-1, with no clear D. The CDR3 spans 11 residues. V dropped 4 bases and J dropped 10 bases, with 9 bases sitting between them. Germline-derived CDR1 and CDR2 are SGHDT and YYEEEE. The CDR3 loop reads CASSAPDEQFF. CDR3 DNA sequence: TGTGCCAGCAGCGCCCCGGACGAGCAGTTCTTC.

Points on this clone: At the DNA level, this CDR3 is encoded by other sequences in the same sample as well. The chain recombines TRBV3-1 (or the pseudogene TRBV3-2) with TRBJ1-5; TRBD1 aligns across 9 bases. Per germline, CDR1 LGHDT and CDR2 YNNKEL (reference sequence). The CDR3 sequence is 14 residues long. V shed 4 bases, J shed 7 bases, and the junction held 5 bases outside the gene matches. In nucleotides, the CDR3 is TGTGCCAGCAGCCTGGGACAGGGCGGCCAGCCCCAGCATTTT. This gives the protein CASSLGQGGQPQHF.

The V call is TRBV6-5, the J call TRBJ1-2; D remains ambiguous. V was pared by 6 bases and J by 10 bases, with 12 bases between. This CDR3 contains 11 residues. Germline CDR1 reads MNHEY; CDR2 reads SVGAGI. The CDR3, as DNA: TGTGCCAGCAGGAAGTCCTGGGACTACACCTTC. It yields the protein CASRKSWDYTF.

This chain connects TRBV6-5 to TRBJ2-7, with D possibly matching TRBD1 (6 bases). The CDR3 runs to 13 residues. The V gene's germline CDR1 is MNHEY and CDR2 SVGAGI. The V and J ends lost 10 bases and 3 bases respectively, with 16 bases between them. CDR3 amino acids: CATTGPGVYEQYF. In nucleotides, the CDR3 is TGTGCCACCACCGGCCCAGGGGTCTACGAGCAGTACTTC.

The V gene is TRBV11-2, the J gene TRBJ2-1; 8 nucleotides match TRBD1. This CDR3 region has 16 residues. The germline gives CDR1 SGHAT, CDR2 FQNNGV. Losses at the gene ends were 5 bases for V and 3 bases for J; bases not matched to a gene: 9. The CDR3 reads CASSPTWTGFYNEQFF. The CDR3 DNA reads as TGTGCCAGCAGCCCTACTTGGACAGGGTTCTACAATGAGCAGTTCTTC.

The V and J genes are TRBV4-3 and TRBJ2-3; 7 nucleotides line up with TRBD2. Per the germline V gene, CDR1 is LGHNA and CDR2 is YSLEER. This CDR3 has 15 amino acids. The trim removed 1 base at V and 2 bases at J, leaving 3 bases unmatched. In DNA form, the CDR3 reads TGCGCCAGCAGCCAAGTGGGACTACCCACAGATACGCAGTATTTT. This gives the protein CASSQVGLPTDTQYF.

The CDR3 DNA follows: TGTGCCAGCAGCCCTTCGGGGGGGAGGGCCCTCAATGAGCAGTTCTTC. Protein sequence: CASSPSGGRALNEQFF. V usage is TRBV6-2 or TRBV6-3 and J usage is TRBJ2-1, with 8 positions matching TRBD2. The length of the CDR3 is 16 residues. The ends lost 6 bases at V and 6 bases at J; junction bases unmatched: 13. The germline V gene has CDR1 MNHEY and CDR2 SVGEGT.

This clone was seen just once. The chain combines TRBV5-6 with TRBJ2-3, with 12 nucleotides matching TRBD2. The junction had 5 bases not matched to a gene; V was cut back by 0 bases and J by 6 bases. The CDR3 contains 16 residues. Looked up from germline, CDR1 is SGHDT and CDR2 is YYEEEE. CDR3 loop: CASSLGLAGAVDTQYF. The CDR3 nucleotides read TGTGCCAGCAGCTTGGGACTAGCGGGGGCAGTGGATACGCAGTATTTT.

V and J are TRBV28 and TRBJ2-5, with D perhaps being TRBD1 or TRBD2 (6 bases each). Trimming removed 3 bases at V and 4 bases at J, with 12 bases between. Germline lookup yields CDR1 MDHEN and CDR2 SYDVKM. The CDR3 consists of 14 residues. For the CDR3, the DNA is TGTGCCAGCAGTTTGGAGGGGGAAAGAGAGACCCAGTACTTC. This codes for CASSLEGERETQYF.

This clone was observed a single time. This chain's CDR3 is CASSYSSGQNSYEQYF. The CDR3 DNA sequence: TGTGCCAGCAGTTACTCGTCGGGACAGAACTCCTACGAGCAGTACTTC. The chain carries TRBV6-5 and TRBJ2-7; TRBD1 aligns across 7 bases. Germline trimming cut 0 bases from V and 0 bases from J; bases unmatched to any gene: 5. Per the germline V gene, CDR1 is MNHEY and CDR2 is SVGAGI. The CDR3 contains 16 residues.

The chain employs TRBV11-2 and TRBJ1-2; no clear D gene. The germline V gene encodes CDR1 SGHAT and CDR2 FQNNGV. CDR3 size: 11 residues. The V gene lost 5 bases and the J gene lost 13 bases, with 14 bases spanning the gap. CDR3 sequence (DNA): TGTGCCAGCAGCCCCCACCCGCAGGCCACCTTC. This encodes CASSPHPQATF.

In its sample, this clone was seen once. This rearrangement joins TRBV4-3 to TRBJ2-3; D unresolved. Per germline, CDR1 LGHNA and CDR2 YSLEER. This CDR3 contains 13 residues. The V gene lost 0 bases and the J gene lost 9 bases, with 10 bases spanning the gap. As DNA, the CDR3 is TGCGCCAGCAGCCAAGATAACGACCGGACGCAGTATTTT. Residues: CASSQDNDRTQYF.

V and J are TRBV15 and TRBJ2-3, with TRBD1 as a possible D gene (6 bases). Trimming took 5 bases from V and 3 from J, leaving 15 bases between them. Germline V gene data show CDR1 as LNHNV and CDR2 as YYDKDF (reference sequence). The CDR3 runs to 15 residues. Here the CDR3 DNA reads TGTGCCACCAGCCCGATCGGGACACAGACAGATACGCAGTATTTT. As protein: CATSPIGTQTDTQYF.

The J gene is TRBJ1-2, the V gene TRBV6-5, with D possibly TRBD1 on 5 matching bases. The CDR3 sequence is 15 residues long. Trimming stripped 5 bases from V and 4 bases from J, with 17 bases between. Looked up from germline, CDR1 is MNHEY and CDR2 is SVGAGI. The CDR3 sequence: CASSRGFDRSYGYTF. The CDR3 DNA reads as TGTGCCAGCAGTCGGGGCTTTGATAGAAGCTATGGCTACACCTTC.

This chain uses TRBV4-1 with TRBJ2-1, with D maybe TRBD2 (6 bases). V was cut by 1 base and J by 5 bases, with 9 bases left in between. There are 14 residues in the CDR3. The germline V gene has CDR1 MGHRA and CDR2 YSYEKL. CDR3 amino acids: CASSQGWGDNEQFF. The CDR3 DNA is TGCGCCAGCAGCCAAGGATGGGGGGACAATGAGCAGTTCTTC.

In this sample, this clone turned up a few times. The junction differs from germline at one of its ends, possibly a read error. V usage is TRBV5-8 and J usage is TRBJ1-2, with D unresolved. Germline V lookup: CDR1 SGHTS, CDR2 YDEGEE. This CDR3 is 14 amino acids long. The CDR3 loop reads CASSPGGYNSGYTF. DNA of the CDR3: TGTGCCAGCAGCCCCGGAGGTTACAACTCTGGCTACACCTTC.

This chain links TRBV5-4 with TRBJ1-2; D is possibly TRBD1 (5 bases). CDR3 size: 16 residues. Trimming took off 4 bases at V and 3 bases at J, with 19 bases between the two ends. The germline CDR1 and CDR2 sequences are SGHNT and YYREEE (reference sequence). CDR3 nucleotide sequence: TGTGCCAGCAGCACCCCCCGGGCGGGGCCGGACTATGGCTACACCTTC. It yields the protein CASSTPRAGPDYGYTF.

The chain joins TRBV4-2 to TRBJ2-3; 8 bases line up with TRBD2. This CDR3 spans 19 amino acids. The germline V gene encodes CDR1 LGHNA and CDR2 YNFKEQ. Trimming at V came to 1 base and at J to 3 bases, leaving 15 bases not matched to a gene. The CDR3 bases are TGTGCCAGCAGCCAAGCCCCTCTTAGACGGGGGGGTAGGACAGATACGCAGTATTTT. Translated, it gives CASSQAPLRRGGRTDTQYF.

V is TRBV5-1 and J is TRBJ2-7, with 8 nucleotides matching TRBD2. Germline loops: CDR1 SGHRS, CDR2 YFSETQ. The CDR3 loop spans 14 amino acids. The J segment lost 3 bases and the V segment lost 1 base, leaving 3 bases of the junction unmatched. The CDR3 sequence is CASSLYAGGYEQYF. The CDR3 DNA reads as TGCGCCAGCAGCTTGTATGCGGGAGGCTACGAGCAGTACTTC. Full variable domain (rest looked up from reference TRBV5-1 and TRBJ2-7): KAGVTQTPRYLIKTRGQQVTLSCSPISGHRSVSWYQQTPGQGLQFLFEYFSETQRNKGNFPGRFSGRQFSNSRSEMNVSTLELGDSALYLCASSLYAGGYEQYFGPGTRLTVT.

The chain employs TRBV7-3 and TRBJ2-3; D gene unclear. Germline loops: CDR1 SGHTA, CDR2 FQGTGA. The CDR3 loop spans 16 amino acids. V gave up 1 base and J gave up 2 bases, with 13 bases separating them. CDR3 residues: CASSLRTDFTTDTQYF. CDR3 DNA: TGTGCCAGCAGCTTAAGGACGGATTTCACCACAGATACGCAGTATTTT.

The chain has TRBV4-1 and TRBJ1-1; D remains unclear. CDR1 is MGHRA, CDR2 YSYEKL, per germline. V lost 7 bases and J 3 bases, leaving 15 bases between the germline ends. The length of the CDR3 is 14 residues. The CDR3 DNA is TGCGCCAGCACTAAGGGAGGTGGGGACACTGAAGCTTTCTTT. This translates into CASTKGGGDTEAFF.

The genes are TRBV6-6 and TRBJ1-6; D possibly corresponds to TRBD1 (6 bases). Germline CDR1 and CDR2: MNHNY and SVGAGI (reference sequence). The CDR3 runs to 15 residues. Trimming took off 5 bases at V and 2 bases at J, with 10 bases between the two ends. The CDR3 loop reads CASSEGVTYNSPLHF. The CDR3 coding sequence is TGTGCCAGCAGTGAGGGGGTGACCTATAATTCACCCCTCCACTTT.

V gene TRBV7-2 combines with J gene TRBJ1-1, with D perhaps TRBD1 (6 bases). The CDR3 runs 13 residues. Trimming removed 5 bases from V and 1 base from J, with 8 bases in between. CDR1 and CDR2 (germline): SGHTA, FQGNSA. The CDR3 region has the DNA TGTGCCAGCAGCCAGGACAGGAACACTGAAGCTTTCTTT. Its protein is CASSQDRNTEAFF.

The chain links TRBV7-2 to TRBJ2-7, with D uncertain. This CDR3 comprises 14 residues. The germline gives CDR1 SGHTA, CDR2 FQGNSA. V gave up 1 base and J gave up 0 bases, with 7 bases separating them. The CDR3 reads CASSLGPGSYEQYF. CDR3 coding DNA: TGTGCCAGCAGCTTAGGTCCGGGCTCCTACGAGCAGTACTTC.

CDR3 amino acids: CASSFSGGETQYF. The CDR3 DNA sequence: TGTGCCAGCAGCTTCTCGGGGGGGGAGACCCAGTACTTC. The chain has TRBV5-4 and TRBJ2-5; 8 nucleotides align to TRBD2. J gave up 5 bases and V 2 bases, and 2 bases lay outside the gene matches. The CDR3 is 13 residues long. The germline gives CDR1 SGHNT, CDR2 YYREEE (reference sequence).

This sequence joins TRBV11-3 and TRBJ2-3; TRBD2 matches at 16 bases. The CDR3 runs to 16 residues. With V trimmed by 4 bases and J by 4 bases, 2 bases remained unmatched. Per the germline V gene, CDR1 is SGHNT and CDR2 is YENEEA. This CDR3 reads CASSSGLAGGSDTQYF. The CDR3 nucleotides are TGTGCCAGCAGCTCGGGACTAGCGGGGGGGTCAGATACGCAGTATTTT.